This T cell receptor (beta chain) is drawn from a study of blood T cell repertoires in COVID-19. Turning to the study itself: T cells, B-cell-depleted T cells, or PBMCs provided the cDNA or gDNA that served as material.

The germline CDR1 and CDR2 sequences are LNHDA and SQIVND (reference sequence). V was trimmed by 3 bases and J by 5 bases, leaving 8 bases between them. The CDR3 consists of 13 residues. Followed longitudinally, the Seattle patients had been enrolled during active infection. Per the study methods: Reference gene primer amplification gave estimated nucleated cell counts. Sequencing used immunoSEQ multiplex PCR; TCRdb keeps in-frame clones, though not all of them. From that table come the V and J calls and clone size; the DNA was used to work out D and trimming. The table includes about 220,000 clones, approximately 85% detected once.

The receptor was isolated from a woman between 70 and 85 years old with COVID-19, enrolled during active disease. This chain uses TRBV19 with TRBJ2-1, with a possible D match to TRBD1 (6 bases). The material sequenced was peripheral blood. CDR3 coding DNA: TGTGCCAGTAGTATGGACAGAGACAATGAGCAGTTCTTC. Its protein product is CASSMDRDNEQFF.